The clone carrying this T cell receptor beta chain appeared a few times. Its antigen is currently unknown. This sample stems from a study of OX40 agonist ivuxolimab in advanced cancers. At the level of the study: Mean age around 60 years, range about 20 to 85; 82.7% male. Enrollees could have had prior anti-PD-1, anti-PD-L1 or anti-CTLA-4 therapy, which about 40% had received. Study-level findings and limits: Researchers did not establish what antigens the expanded peripheral T cells target. Clonal expansion in partial responders at 0.1-3.0 mg/kg ranked among the lowest.

Sequencing used immunoSEQ multiplex PCR; TCRdb keeps in-frame clones, though not all of them. In the table there are tens of thousands of clones, 90% to 95% of which are singletons. There are 16 residues in the CDR3. V was clipped by 3 bases and J by 5 bases, with 19 bases between them. Germline V CDR1 and CDR2: MNHNS, SASEGT. The clonotype originates from an adult with an advanced solid tumor such as melanoma, head and neck, liver or kidney cancer. The chain couples TRBV6-1 to TRBJ2-5; D is perhaps TRBD1 or TRBD2 (6 bases each). The source was CD4+ or CD8+ T cells sorted from blood, collected in a trial of the OX40 agonist ivuxolimab. DNA of the CDR3: TGTGCCAGCAGTGAGTCCACAGGGACCGGAGGGGAGACCCAGTACTTC. This encodes CASSESTGTGGETQYF.